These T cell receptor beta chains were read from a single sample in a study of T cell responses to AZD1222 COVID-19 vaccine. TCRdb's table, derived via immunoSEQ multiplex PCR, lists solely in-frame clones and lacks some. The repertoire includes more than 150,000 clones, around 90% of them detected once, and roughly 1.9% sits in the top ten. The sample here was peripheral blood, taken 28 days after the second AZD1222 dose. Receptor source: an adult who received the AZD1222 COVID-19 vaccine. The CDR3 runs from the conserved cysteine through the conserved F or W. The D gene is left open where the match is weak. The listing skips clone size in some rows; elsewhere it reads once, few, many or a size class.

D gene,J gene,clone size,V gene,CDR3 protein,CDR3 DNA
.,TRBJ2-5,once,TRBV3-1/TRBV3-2,CASSQWSETQYF,TGTGCCAGCAGCCAATGGTCAGAGACCCAGTACTTC
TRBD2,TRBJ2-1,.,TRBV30,CAWSLWLAVVGGEQFF,TGTGCCTGGAGCTTATGGCTAGCGGTCGTCGGGGGTGAGCAGTTCTTC
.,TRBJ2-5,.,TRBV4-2,CASSQGERKETQYF,TGTGCCAGCAGCCAAGGGGAGAGGAAGGAGACCCAGTACTTC
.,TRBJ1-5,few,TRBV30,CAWSATGSNQPQHF,TGTGCCTGGAGTGCGACGGGAAGCAATCAGCCCCAGCATTTT
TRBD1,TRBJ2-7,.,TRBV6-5,CASFRAGGGDEQYF,TGTGCCTCATTCCGTGCAGGGGGCGGCGACGAGCAGTACTTC
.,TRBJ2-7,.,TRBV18,CASSPDSYEQYF,TGTGCCAGCTCACCCGACAGCTACGAGCAGTACTTC
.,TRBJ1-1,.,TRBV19,CASSIQSNTEAFF,TGTGCCAGTAGTATCCAGAGTAACACTGAAGCTTTCTTT
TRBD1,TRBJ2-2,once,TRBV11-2,CASSSRDRGDEATGELFF,TGTGCCAGCAGCTCCCGGGACAGGGGGGATGAGGCGACCGGGGAGCTGTTTTTT
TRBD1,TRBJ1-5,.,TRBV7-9,CASSRGQGNQPQHF,TGTGCCAGCAGCCGGGGACAGGGGAATCAGCCCCAGCATTTT
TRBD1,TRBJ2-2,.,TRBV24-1,CACSGTGNTGELFF,TGTGCCTGCTCCGGGACAGGGAACACCGGGGAGCTGTTTTTT
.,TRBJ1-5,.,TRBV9,CASSPRRNQPQHF,TGTGCCAGCAGCCCAAGACGCAATCAGCCCCAGCATTTT
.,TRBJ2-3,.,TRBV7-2,CASRSGGDTQYF,TGTGCCAGCAGATCAGGGGGGGATACGCAGTATTTT
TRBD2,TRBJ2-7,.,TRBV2,CASSEINPGGAYEQYF,TGTGCCAGCTCAGAAATAAACCCCGGGGGGGCCTACGAGCAGTACTTC
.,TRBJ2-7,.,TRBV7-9,CASSLVGNEQYF,TGTGCCAGCAGCTTAGTCGGGAACGAGCAGTACTTC
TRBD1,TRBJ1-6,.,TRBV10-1,CASSGQVDSPLHF,TGCGCCAGCTCGGGACAGGTCGATTCACCCCTCCACTTT
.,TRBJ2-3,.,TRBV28,CASSSPTEGDTQYF,TGTGCCAGCAGTTCCCCCACCGAGGGTGATACGCAGTATTTT
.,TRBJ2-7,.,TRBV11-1,CASSPRQDYEQYF,TGTGCCAGCAGCCCCCGACAGGACTACGAGCAGTACTTC
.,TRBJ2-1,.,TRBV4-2,CASGLEGEQFF,TGTGCCAGCGGGTTGGAGGGTGAGCAGTTCTTC
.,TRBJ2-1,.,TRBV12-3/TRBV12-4,CASTRVSSPEQFF,TGTGCCAGTACTAGGGTATCAAGTCCTGAGCAGTTCTTC
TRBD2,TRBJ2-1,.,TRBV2,CASRAGTSSYNEQFF,TGTGCCAGTAGAGCGGGGACGAGCTCCTACAATGAGCAGTTCTTC
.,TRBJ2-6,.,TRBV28,CASSPDSSGANVLTF,TGTGCCAGCAGTCCCGACAGCTCTGGGGCCAACGTCCTGACTTTC
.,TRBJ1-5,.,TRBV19,CASSIPYGNQPQHF,TGTGCCAGTAGTATTCCGTACGGTAATCAGCCCCAGCATTTT
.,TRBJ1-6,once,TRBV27,CASSLSPYNSPLHF,TGTGCCAGCAGTTTATCCCCCTATAATTCACCCCTCCACTTT
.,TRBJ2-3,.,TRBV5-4,CASSLADTQYF,TGTGCCAGCAGCTTGGCAGATACGCAGTATTTT
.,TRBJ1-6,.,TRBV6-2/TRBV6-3,CASSKSGVRNSPLHF,TGTGCCAGCAGTAAAAGCGGGGTCAGGAATTCACCCCTCCACTTT
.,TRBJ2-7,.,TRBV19,CASSIGSLYYEQYF,TGTGCCAGTAGTATAGGGTCCCTCTACTACGAGCAGTACTTC
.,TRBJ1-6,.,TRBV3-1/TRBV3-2,CASSQGSRALRIGLTLHF,TGTGCCAGCAGCCAAGGATCTCGCGCACTGAGAATAGGTCTGACCCTCCACTTT
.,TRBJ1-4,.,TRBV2,CASSGQRGQRPDLAEKLFF,TGTGCCAGCAGTGGCCAAAGGGGTCAACGTCCGGACTTGGCGGAAAAACTGTTTTTT
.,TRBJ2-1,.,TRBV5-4,CASSHEPPALSYNEQFF,TGTGCCAGCAGTCACGAACCCCCCGCGTTATCTTACAATGAGCAGTTCTTC
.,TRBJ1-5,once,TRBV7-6,CASSLGWYQPQHF,TGTGCCAGCAGCCTGGGGTGGTATCAGCCCCAGCATTTT
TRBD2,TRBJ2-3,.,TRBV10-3,CAIRQVPSGGSTDTQYF,TGTGCCATCAGACAAGTCCCTAGCGGGGGAAGCACAGATACGCAGTATTTT
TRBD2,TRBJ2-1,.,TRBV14,CASGPPAGATLYNEQFF,TGTGCCAGCGGCCCACCAGCGGGAGCTACACTTTACAATGAGCAGTTCTTC
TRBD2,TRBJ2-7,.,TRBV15,CATSRETRGSGRDEQYF,TGTGCCACCAGCAGAGAGACGAGAGGAAGCGGGAGGGACGAGCAGTACTTC
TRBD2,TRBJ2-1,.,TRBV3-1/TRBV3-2,CASSQELLAGNNEQFF,TGTGCCAGCAGCCAAGAGTTGCTAGCGGGGAACAATGAGCAGTTCTTC
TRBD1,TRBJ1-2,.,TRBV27,CASSTLRGPSGGYTF,TGTGCCAGCAGTACCCTCAGGGGGCCTTCGGGTGGCTACACCTTC
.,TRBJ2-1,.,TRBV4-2,CASSQDLMATAYNEQFF,TGTGCCAGCAGCCAAGATCTTATGGCCACCGCCTACAATGAGCAGTTCTTC
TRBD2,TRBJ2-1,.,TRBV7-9,CASSLARGLAGGPRNEQFF,TGTGCCAGCAGCTTAGCGCGGGGACTAGCGGGAGGGCCTAGGAATGAGCAGTTCTTC
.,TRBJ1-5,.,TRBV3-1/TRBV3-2,CASSAGGGNQPQHF,TGTGCCAGCAGTGCCGGGGGGGGCAATCAGCCCCAGCATTTT
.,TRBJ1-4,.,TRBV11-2,CASSSSRGGGEKLFF,TGTGCCAGCAGCAGCTCCCGTGGGGGTGGCGAAAAACTGTTTTTT
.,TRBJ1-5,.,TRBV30,CAFSQGRHQPQHF,TGTGCCTTCTCACAGGGTAGGCATCAGCCCCAGCATTTT
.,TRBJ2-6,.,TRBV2,CASTLGAGANVLTF,TGTGCCAGCACCCTAGGGGCTGGGGCCAACGTCCTGACTTTC
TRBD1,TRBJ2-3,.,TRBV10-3,CASRTGNTDTQYF,TGTGCCAGCCGGACAGGGAACACAGATACGCAGTATTTT
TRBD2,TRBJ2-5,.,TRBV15,CATSRDAGVSETQYF,TGTGCCACCAGCAGAGACGCGGGGGTATCAGAGACCCAGTACTTC
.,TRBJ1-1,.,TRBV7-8,CASSFPDTEAFF,TGTGCCAGCAGCTTCCCCGACACTGAAGCTTTCTTT
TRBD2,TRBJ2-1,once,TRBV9,CASSVASGFIEQFF,TGTGCCAGCAGCGTGGCTAGCGGGTTTATTGAGCAGTTCTTC
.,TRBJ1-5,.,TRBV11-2,CASSLDGAGGFNQPQHF,TGTGCCAGCAGCTTAGATGGCGCCGGGGGCTTCAATCAGCCCCAGCATTTT
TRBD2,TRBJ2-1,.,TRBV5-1,CANKPGASGKNEQFF,TGCGCCAACAAACCTGGGGCTAGCGGAAAAAATGAGCAGTTCTTC
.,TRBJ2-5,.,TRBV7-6,CASSQGWETQYF,TGTGCCAGCAGCCAGGGGTGGGAGACCCAGTACTTC
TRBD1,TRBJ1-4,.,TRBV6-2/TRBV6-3,CASSYDREGGKLFF,TGTGCTAGCAGTTACGACAGGGAAGGAGGAAAACTGTTTTTT
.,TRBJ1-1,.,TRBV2,CASSEGVRERTEAFF,TGTGCCAGCAGTGAAGGGGTCAGGGAAAGAACTGAAGCTTTCTTT
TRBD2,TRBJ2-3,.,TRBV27,CASSFSSGRFTDTQYF,TGTGCCAGCAGTTTCTCTAGCGGGAGGTTCACAGATACGCAGTATTTT
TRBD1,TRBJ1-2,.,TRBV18,CASSGGQGYGYTF,TGTGCCAGCTCGGGGGGACAGGGTTATGGCTACACCTTC
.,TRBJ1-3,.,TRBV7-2,CASSLPSGGSGNTIYF,TGTGCCAGCAGCTTGCCCTCGGGGGGTTCTGGAAACACCATATATTTT
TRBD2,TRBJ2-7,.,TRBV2,CASSELGLALSEQYF,TGTGCCAGCAGTGAATTAGGACTAGCATTATCCGAGCAGTACTTC
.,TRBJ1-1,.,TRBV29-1,CSVEGRPPRGAFF,TGCAGCGTTGAAGGCCGACCCCCCCGGGGGGCTTTCTTT
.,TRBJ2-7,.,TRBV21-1,CASSMGTGYYEQYF,TGTGCCAGCAGCATGGGGACGGGATACTACGAGCAGTACTTC
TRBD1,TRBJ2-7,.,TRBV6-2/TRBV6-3,CASSLTGGLESYEQYF,TGTGCCAGCAGTTTGACAGGGGGCTTGGAGAGCTACGAGCAGTACTTC